Listed below are T cell receptor beta chains from one sample, sequenced in a study of blood T cell repertoires in COVID-19. TCRdb's table, derived via immunoSEQ multiplex PCR, lists solely in-frame clones and lacks some. The table includes some 290,000 clones, 88% detected once. Sequences were obtained from peripheral blood. All receptors come from a woman aged 25 to 39 with COVID-19, enrolled during active disease. Each CDR3 is given with its conserved first and last residue. The D gene is left open where the match is weak. Clone size is stated in some rows and not others, as once, few, many or a class when expanded.

d_call	clone_size	v_call	j_call	cdr3_aa	cdr3_nt
TRBD1	NA	TRBV12-5	TRBJ2-2	CASGLVTSGTGGNTGELFF	TGTGCTAGTGGTCTGGTGACTTCCGGGACAGGTGGGAACACCGGGGAGCTGTTTTTT
NA	NA	TRBV28	TRBJ1-5	CASSLARYSNQPQHF	TGTGCCAGCAGTTTGGCGCGGTATAGCAATCAGCCCCAGCATTTT
TRBD1	NA	TRBV28	TRBJ1-5	CASSFGTGIRQPQHF	TGTGCCAGCAGTTTCGGGACAGGGATTCGTCAGCCCCAGCATTTT
NA	NA	TRBV9	TRBJ2-2	CASSDASRGGELFF	TGTGCCAGCAGCGACGCCTCTAGGGGGGGGGAGCTGTTTTTT
NA	NA	TRBV5-6	TRBJ2-7	CASSLKFRRRYEQYF	TGTGCCAGCAGCTTGAAATTTAGGCGGAGATACGAGCAGTACTTC
NA	once	TRBV5-6	TRBJ1-2	CASSPTRGAGYTF	TGTGCCAGCAGTCCCACCCGGGGGGCTGGCTACACCTTC
TRBD2	once	TRBV5-1	TRBJ2-5	CASSSGLAGFQETQYF	TGCGCCAGCAGCTCGGGACTAGCGGGTTTCCAAGAGACCCAGTACTTC
NA	NA	TRBV19	TRBJ2-3	CASSIVRGLRTDTQYF	TGTGCCAGTAGTATAGTAAGGGGCTTGAGAACAGATACGCAGTATTTT
NA	NA	TRBV6-6	TRBJ2-1	CASSYLRQFNEQFF	TGTGCCAGCAGTTACTTACGACAGTTCAATGAGCAGTTCTTC
NA	NA	TRBV28	TRBJ1-1	CASSLLAGLEYTEAFF	TGTGCCAGCAGTTTATTGGCGGGCCTCGAGTACACTGAAGCTTTCTTT
TRBD2	NA	TRBV6-4	TRBJ2-3	CASSASSGSTDTQYF	TGTGCCAGCAGTGCCTCTAGCGGGAGTACAGATACGCAGTATTTT
NA	NA	TRBV4-3	TRBJ1-1	CASSQVQSGRTEAFF	TGCGCCAGCAGCCAAGTGCAGTCAGGGCGAACTGAAGCTTTCTTT
NA	NA	TRBV12-3/TRBV12-4	TRBJ1-1	CASFPGWNTEAFF	TGTGCCAGCTTCCCAGGATGGAACACTGAAGCTTTCTTT
TRBD1	NA	TRBV6-5	TRBJ1-5	CASRLDRVVQPQHF	TGTGCCAGCAGGCTGGACAGGGTGGTTCAGCCCCAGCATTTT
TRBD1	NA	TRBV7-2	TRBJ1-2	CASSPGQIYGYTF	TGTGCCAGCAGCCCGGGACAGATCTATGGCTACACCTTC
NA	NA	TRBV19	TRBJ2-2	CASSIPGSNGELFF	TGTGCCAGTAGTATCCCAGGCTCGAACGGGGAGCTGTTTTTT
NA	NA	TRBV28	TRBJ1-4	CASRSGGLGNEKLFF	TGTGCCAGCAGGTCCGGAGGACTCGGAAATGAAAAACTGTTTTTT
NA	NA	TRBV27	TRBJ1-1	CASSSGLINTEAFF	TGTGCCAGCAGTTCAGGCTTAATCAACACTGAAGCTTTCTTT
TRBD2	NA	TRBV27	TRBJ2-5	CASSSTAGEETQYF	TGTGCCAGCAGTTCCACAGCGGGAGAAGAGACCCAGTACTTC
NA	NA	TRBV10-3	TRBJ1-2	CAISPNNLDGYTF	TGTGCCATCAGCCCCAACAATTTGGATGGCTACACCTTC
NA	NA	TRBV7-9	TRBJ2-7	CASSLGQRSYEQYF	TGTGCCAGCAGCTTAGGCCAGCGCTCCTACGAGCAGTACTTC
TRBD1	NA	TRBV5-1	TRBJ1-2	CASSLGDRGNRFVYGYTF	TGCGCCAGCAGCTTGGGGGACAGGGGAAATCGATTCGTCTATGGCTACACCTTC
NA	NA	TRBV10-3	TRBJ2-1	CAISQGSEQFF	TGTGCCATCAGCCAGGGGTCTGAGCAGTTCTTC
NA	NA	TRBV5-5	TRBJ1-2	CASSTGATANYGYTF	TGTGCCAGCAGCACGGGAGCCACAGCTAACTATGGCTACACCTTC
NA	NA	TRBV20-1	TRBJ2-7	CSASVSGGPYEQYF	TGCAGTGCTAGTGTTAGCGGTGGGCCCTACGAGCAGTACTTC
TRBD1	NA	TRBV10-3	TRBJ1-6	CAISPGQGPLHF	TGTGCCATCAGCCCGGGACAGGGACCCCTCCACTTT
NA	NA	TRBV2	TRBJ1-2	CASSVDSNYGYTF	TGTGCCAGCAGTGTGGACAGTAACTATGGCTACACCTTC
TRBD1	NA	TRBV28	TRBJ2-2	CASCYLTPGQGAGTGELFF	TGTGCCAGCTGTTACTTGACACCGGGACAGGGGGCGGGCACCGGGGAGCTGTTTTTT
NA	NA	TRBV7-2	TRBJ2-3	CASSFSSYTDTQYF	TGTGCCAGCAGCTTTTCTAGTTACACAGATACGCAGTATTTT
NA	NA	TRBV25-1	TRBJ2-1	CASTTDGTSYNEQFF	TGTGCCAGCACAACCGACGGGACAAGCTACAATGAGCAGTTCTTC
NA	NA	TRBV18	TRBJ2-7	CASSPPKIQGYEQYF	TGTGCCAGCTCACCACCGAAGATTCAGGGGTACGAGCAGTACTTC